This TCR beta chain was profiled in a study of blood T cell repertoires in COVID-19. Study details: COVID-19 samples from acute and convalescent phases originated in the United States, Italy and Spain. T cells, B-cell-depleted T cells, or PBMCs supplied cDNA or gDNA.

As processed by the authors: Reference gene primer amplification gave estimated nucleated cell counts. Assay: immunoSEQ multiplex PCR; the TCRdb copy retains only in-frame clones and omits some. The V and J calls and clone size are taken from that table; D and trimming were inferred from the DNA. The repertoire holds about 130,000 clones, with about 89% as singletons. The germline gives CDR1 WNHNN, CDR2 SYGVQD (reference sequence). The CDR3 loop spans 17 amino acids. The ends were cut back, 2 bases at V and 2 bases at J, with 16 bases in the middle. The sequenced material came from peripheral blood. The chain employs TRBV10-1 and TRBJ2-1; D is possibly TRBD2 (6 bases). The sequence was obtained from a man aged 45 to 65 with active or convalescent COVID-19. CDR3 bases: TGCGCCAGCAGTGAGCTTCCGGGGGAACCTACCTACAATGAGCAGTTCTTC. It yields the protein CASSELPGEPTYNEQFF.